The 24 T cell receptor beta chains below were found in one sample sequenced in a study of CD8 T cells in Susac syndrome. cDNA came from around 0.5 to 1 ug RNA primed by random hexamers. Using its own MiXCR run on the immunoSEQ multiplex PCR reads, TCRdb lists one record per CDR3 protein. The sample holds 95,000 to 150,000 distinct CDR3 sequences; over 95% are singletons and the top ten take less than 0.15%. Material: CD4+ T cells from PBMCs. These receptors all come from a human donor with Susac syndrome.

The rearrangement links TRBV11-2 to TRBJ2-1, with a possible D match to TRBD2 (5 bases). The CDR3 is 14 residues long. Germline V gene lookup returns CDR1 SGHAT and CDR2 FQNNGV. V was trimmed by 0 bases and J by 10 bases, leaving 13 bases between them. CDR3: CASSLDPGLEEQFF. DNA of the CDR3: TGTGCCAGCAGCTTAGACCCGGGGTTAGAAGAGCAGTTCTTC.

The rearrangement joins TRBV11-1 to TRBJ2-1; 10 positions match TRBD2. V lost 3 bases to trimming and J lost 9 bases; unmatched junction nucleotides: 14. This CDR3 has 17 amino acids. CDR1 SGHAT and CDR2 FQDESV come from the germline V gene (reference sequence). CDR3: CASSFSSGGGLQGEQFF. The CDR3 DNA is TGTGCCAGCAGCTTCTCTAGCGGGGGAGGCCTCCAGGGTGAGCAGTTCTTC. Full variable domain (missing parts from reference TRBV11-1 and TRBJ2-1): EAEVAQSPRYKITEKSQAVAFWCDPISGHATLYWYRQILGQGPELLVQFQDESVVDDSQLPKDRFSAERLKGVDSTLKIQPAELGDSAMYLCASSFSSGGGLQGEQFFGPGTRLTVL.

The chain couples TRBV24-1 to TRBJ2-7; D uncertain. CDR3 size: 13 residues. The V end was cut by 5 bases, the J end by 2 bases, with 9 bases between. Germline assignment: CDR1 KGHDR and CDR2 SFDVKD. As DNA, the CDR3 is TGTGCCACCAGTGGTCAGCTACCCTACGAGCAGTACTTC. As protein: CATSGQLPYEQYF.

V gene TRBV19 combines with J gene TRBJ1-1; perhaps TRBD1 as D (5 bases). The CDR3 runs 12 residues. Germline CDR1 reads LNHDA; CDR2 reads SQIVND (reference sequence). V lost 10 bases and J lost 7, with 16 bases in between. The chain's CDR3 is CATRGPWGEAFF. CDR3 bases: TGTGCCACCCGGGGCCCCTGGGGTGAAGCTTTCTTT. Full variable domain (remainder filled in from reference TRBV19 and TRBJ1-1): DGGITQSPKYLFRKEGQNVTLSCEQNLNHDAMYWYRQDPGQGLRLIYYSQIVNDFQKGDIAEGYSVSREKKESFPLTVTSAQKNPTAFYLCATRGPWGEAFFGQGTRLTVV.

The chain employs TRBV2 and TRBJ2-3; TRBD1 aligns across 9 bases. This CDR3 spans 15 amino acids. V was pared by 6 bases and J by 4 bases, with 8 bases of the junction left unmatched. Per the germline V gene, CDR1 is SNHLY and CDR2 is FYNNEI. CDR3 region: CASRRDREGADTQYF. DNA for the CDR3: TGTGCCAGCAGACGGGACAGGGAGGGCGCAGATACGCAGTATTTT. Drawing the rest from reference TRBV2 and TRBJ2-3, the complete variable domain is EPEVTQTPSHQVTQMGQEVILRCVPISNHLYFYWYRQILGQKVEFLVSFYNNEISEKSEIFDDQFSVERPDGSNFTLKIRSTKLEDSAMYFCASRRDREGADTQYFGPGTRLTVL.

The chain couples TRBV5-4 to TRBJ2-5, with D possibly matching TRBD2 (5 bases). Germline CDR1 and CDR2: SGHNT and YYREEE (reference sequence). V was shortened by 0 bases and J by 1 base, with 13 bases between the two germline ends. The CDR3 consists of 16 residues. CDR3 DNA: TGTGCCAGCAGCTTGGAAGGGTCTAGCCGCCAAGAGACCCAGTACTTC. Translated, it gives CASSLEGSSRQETQYF.

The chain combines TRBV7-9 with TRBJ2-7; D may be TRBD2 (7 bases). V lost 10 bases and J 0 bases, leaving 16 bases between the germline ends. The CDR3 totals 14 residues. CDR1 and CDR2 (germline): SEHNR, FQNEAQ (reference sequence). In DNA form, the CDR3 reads TGTGCCATTTCGGGGGGCGGGAGCTCCTACGAGCAGTACTTC. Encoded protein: CAISGGGSSYEQYF. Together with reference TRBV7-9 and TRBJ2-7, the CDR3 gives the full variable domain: DTGVSQNPRHKITKRGQNVTFRCDPISEHNRLYWYRQTLGQGPEFLTYFQNEAQLEKSRLLSDRFSAERPKGSFSTLEIQRTEQGDSAMYLCAISGGGSSYEQYFGPGTRLTVT.

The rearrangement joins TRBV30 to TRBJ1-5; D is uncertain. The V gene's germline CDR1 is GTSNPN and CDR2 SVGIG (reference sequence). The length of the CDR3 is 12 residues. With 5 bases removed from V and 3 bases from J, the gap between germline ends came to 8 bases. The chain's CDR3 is CAWGPFNQPQHF. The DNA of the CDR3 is TGTGCCTGGGGGCCCTTCAATCAGCCCCAGCATTTT.

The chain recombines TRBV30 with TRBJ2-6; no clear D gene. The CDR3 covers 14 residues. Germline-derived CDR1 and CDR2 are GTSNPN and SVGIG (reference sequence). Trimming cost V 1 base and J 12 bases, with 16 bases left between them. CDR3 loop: CAWSGTSGGFVLTF. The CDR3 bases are TGTGCCTGGAGTGGGACCTCAGGTGGTTTCGTCCTGACTTTC.

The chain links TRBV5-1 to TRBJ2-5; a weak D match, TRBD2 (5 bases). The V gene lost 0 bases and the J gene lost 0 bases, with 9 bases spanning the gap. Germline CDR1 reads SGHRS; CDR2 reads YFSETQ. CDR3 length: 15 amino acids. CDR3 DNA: TGCGCCAGCAGCTTGGACGGGGAGTACCAAGAGACCCAGTACTTC. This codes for CASSLDGEYQETQYF.

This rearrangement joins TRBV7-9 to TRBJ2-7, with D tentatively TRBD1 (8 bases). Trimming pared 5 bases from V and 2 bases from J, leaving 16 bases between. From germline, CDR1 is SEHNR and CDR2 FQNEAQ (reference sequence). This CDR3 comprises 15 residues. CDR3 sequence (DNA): TGTGCCAGCAGCCCCTGGACAGGGAGGGCCTACGAGCAGTACTTC. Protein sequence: CASSPWTGRAYEQYF.

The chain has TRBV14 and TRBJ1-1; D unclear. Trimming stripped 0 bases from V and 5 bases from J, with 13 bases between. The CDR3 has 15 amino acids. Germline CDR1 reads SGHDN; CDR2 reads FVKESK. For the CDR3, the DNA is TGTGCCAGCAGCCAAGAAGCTCGGGTAGGAACTGAAGCTTTCTTT. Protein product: CASSQEARVGTEAFF. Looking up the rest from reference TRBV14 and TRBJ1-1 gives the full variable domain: EAGVTQFPSHSVIEKGQTVTLRCDPISGHDNLYWYRRVMGKEIKFLLHFVKESKQDESGMPNNRFLAERTGGTYSTLKVQPAELEDSGVYFCASSQEARVGTEAFFGQGTRLTVV.

CDR3 DNA: TGCGCCAGCAGCTTGGAAGGTCGCGCGAACTCGATCAATGAGCAGTTCTTC. Amino acid sequence: CASSLEGRANSINEQFF. V gene TRBV5-1 combines with J gene TRBJ2-1; D ambiguous. The CDR3 is 17 residues long. Trimming removed 0 bases at V and 6 bases at J, with 19 bases between. Germline loops: CDR1 SGHRS, CDR2 YFSETQ.

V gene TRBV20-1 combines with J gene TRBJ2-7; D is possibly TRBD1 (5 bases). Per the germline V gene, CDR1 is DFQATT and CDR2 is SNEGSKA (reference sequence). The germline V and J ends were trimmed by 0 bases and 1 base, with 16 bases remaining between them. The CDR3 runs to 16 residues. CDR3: CSARELDSRASYEQYF. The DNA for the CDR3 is TGCAGTGCTAGAGAATTAGACAGCCGTGCTTCCTACGAGCAGTACTTC.

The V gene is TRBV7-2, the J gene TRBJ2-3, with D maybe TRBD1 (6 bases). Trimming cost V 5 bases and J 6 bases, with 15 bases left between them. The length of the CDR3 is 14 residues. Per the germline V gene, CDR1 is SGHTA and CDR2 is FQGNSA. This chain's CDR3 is CASSPQGLSDTQYF. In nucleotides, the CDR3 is TGTGCCAGCAGCCCCCAGGGGCTTAGCGATACGCAGTATTTT. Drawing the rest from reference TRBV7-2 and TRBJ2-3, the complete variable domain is GAGVSQSPSNKVTEKGKDVELRCDPISGHTALYWYRQSLGQGLEFLIYFQGNSAPDKSGLPSDRFSAERTGGSVSTLTIQRTQQEDSAVYLCASSPQGLSDTQYFGPGTRLTVL.

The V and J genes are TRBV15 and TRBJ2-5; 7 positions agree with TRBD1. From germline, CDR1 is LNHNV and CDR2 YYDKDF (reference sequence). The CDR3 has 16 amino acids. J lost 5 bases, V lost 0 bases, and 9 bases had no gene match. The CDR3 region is CATSRDTTGRGETQYF. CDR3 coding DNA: TGTGCCACCAGCAGAGATACGACAGGGCGAGGGGAGACCCAGTACTTC.

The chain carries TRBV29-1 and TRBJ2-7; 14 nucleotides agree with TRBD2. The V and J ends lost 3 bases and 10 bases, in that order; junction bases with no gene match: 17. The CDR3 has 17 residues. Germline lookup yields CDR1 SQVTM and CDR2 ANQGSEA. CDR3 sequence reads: CSVDGRGLAGGAYGQYF. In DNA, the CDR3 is TGCAGCGTTGACGGCCGAGGACTAGCGGGAGGAGCCTACGGTCAGTACTTC.

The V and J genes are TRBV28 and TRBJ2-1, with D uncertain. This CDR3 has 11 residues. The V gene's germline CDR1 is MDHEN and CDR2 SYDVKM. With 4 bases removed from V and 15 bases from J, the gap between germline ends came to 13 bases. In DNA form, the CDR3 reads TGTGCCAGCAGTTCCCTGACTGCGTGGTTCTTC. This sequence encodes CASSSLTAWFF.

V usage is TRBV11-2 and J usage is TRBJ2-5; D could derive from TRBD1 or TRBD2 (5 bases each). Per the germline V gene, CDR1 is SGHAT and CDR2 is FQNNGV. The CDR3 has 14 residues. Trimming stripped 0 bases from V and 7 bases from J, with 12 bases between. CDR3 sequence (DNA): TGTGCCAGCAGCTTAGATCGAGGGACCCGGACCCAGTACTTC. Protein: CASSLDRGTRTQYF.

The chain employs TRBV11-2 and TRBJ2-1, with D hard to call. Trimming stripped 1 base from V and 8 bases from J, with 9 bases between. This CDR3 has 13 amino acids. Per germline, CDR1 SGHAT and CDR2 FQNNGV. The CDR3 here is CASSLVPLDEQFF. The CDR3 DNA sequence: TGTGCCAGCAGCTTAGTTCCGTTGGATGAGCAGTTCTTC.

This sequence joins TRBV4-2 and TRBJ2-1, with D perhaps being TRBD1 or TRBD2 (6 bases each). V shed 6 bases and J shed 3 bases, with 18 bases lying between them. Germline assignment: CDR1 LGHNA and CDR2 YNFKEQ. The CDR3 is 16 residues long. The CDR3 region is CASSPGAKTGYNEQFF. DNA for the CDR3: TGTGCCAGCAGTCCGGGGGCCAAGACAGGCTACAATGAGCAGTTCTTC.

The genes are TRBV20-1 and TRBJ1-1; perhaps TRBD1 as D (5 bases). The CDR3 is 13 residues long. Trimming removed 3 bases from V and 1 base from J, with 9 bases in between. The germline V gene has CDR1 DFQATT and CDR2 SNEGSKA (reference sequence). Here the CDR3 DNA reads TGCAGTGCTAGTTCCGACAGGAACACTGAAGCTTTCTTT. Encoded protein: CSASSDRNTEAFF.

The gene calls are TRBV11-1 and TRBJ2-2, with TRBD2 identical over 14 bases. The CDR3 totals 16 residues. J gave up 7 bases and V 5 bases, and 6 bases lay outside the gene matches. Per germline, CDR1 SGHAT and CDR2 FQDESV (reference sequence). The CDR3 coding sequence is TGTGCCAGCAGCCTCGGGACTAGCGGGAGTGGCGGGGAGCTGTTTTTT. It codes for CASSLGTSGSGGELFF.

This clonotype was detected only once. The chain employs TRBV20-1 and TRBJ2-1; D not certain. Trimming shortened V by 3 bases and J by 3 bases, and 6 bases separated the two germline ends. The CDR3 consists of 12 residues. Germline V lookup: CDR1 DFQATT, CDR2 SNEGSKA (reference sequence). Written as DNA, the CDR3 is TGCAGTGCTAGGCCTAGCTACAATGAGCAGTTCTTC. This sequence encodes CSARPSYNEQFF.